This T cell receptor (beta chain) was documented in a study of beta chain features in type 1 diabetes. General study findings and limits: For Type 1 diabetes patients, all four CD4+ subsets carried TCRB CDR3s that were moderately but significantly shorter. A closer apparent resemblance between naive, central memory and Treg TCRB repertoires was seen in patients than in healthy donors. Fewer insertions but more deletions were seen at VDJ junctions in type 1 diabetes patients.

J lost 4 bases, V lost 6 bases, and 6 bases had no gene match. This CDR3 spans 14 amino acids. Germline assignment: CDR1 MNHEY and CDR2 SVGAGI. Expressed TCRB transcripts were sequenced because the isolated RNA had all been reverse transcribed beforehand. Only in-frame clones appear in the TCRdb table, and some are missing; sequencing was by immunoSEQ multiplex PCR. The sample carries 900,000 or so clones, roughly a sixth recorded once. Purities in excess of 98% were seen in all sorted populations. The sample holds a few counts of this clone. Antigen unknown. This receptor was obtained from a woman between 18 and 29 years old in good health. The rearrangement joins TRBV6-5 to TRBJ2-3, with 8 bases identical to TRBD2. Sequencing was done on a sample of naive CD4+ T cells from blood. As DNA, the CDR3 is TGTGCCAGCAGACTAGCGGTCAGAGCAGATACGCAGTATTTT. This translates into CASRLAVRADTQYF.